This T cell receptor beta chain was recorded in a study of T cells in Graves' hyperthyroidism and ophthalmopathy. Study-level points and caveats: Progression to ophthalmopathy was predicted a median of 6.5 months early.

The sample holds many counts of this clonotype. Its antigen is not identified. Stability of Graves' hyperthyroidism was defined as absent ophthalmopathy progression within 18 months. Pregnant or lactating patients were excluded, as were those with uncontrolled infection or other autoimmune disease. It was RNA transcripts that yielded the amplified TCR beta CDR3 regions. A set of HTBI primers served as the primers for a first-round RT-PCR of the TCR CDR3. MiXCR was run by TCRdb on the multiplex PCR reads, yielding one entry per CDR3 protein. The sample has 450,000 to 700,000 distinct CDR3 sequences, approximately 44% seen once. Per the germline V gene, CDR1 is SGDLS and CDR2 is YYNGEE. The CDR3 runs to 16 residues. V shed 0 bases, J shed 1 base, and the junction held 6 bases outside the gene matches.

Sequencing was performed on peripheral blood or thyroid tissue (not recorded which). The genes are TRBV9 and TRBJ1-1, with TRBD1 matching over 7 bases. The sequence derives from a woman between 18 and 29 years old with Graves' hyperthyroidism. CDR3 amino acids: CASSVAPTGKNTEAFF. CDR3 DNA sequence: TGTGCCAGCAGCGTAGCCCCGACAGGGAAGAACACTGAAGCTTTCTTT.